The 25 T cell receptor beta chains below all came from one sample that was sequenced in a study of blood T cell repertoires in COVID-19. Measured with immunoSEQ multiplex PCR; TCRdb has only the in-frame clones, and not every one. This table holds hundreds of thousands of clones, about 90% found once. The sample consisted of PBMCs or T cells enriched from blood (not recorded which). The receptors originated from a woman younger than 45 who had recovered from COVID-19.

This chain connects TRBV3-1 (or the pseudogene TRBV3-2) to TRBJ2-1; 9 bases match TRBD2. Trimming took 1 base from V and 10 from J; bases not matched to a gene: 5. CDR3 length: 14 residues. Per the germline V gene, CDR1 is LGHDT and CDR2 is YNNKEL (reference sequence). CDR3 protein: CASSQALAGREQFF. The CDR3 DNA follows: TGTGCCAGCAGCCAAGCTCTAGCGGGGCGGGAGCAGTTCTTC.

In its sample, this clone was seen once. The chain employs TRBV3-1 (or the pseudogene TRBV3-2) and TRBJ2-4; tentatively, D is TRBD1 (7 bases). Germline lookup yields CDR1 LGHDT and CDR2 YNNKEL (reference sequence). The V gene lost 1 base and the J gene lost 6 bases, with 10 bases spanning the gap. CDR3 length equals 14 residues. The CDR3 spells CASSQGQGGNIQYF. CDR3 in DNA: TGTGCCAGCAGCCAAGGACAGGGAGGAAACATTCAGTACTTC.

The V and J genes are TRBV7-9 and TRBJ2-2, with a possible D match to TRBD1 (5 bases). Germline values: CDR1 SEHNR, CDR2 FQNEAQ (reference sequence). V was trimmed by 4 bases and J by 1 base, leaving 7 bases between them. CDR3 length: 14 amino acids. The CDR3, as DNA: TGTGCCAGCAGCTCCGGACAGAACACCGGGGAGCTGTTTTTT. It specifies CASSSGQNTGELFF.

The V call is TRBV6-5, the J call TRBJ2-2; 7 positions agree with TRBD1. The CDR3 length is 15 residues. V was pared by 2 bases and J by 1 base, with 1 base of the junction left unmatched. Germline V gene sequence: CDR1 MNHEY, CDR2 SVGAGI. This CDR3 reads CASSYDRVNTGELFF. The CDR3 DNA is TGTGCCAGCAGTTACGACAGGGTGAACACCGGGGAGCTGTTTTTT.

The chain is built from TRBV6-5 and TRBJ1-1, with 7 bases identical to TRBD1. After removal of 5 bases from V and 0 bases from J, the junction contained 3 bases not matched to a gene. Germline CDR1 MNHEY, CDR2 SVGAGI. The CDR3 covers 14 residues. The CDR3 reads CASSPTGVNTEAFF. The CDR3, as DNA: TGTGCCAGCAGTCCAACAGGGGTGAACACTGAAGCTTTCTTT.

This clone came up a few times. Other DNA sequences within the sample encode an identical CDR3. The gene calls are TRBV9 and TRBJ1-2; weak D call: TRBD1 (5 bases). This CDR3 region has 15 residues. V was cut by 0 bases and J by 2 bases, with 11 bases left in between. Germline V gene sequence: CDR1 SGDLS, CDR2 YYNGEE. The CDR3 here is CASSVASGPNYGYTF. The DNA of the CDR3 is TGTGCCAGCAGCGTAGCCTCAGGGCCCAACTATGGCTACACCTTC.

J is TRBJ1-4 and V is TRBV19; TRBD1 agrees at 9 bases. CDR3 length: 13 amino acids. The J segment lost 8 bases and the V segment lost 6 bases, leaving 4 bases of the junction unmatched. CDR1 and CDR2 (germline): LNHDA, SQIVND (reference sequence). CDR3 loop: CASRDRGDEKLFF. DNA for the CDR3: TGTGCCAGTAGAGACAGGGGGGACGAAAAACTGTTTTTT. The full variable domain, its missing parts supplied by reference TRBV19 and TRBJ1-4, is DGGITQSPKYLFRKEGQNVTLSCEQNLNHDAMYWYRQDPGQGLRLIYYSQIVNDFQKGDIAEGYSVSREKKESFPLTVTSAQKNPTAFYLCASRDRGDEKLFFGSGTQLSVL.

V and J are TRBV19 and TRBJ2-4; 7 bases agree with TRBD1. Germline V gives CDR1 LNHDA, CDR2 SQIVND (reference sequence). The trim removed 4 bases at V and 5 bases at J, leaving 11 bases unmatched. The CDR3 has 16 amino acids. This chain's CDR3 is CASSTSPDRAENIQYF. DNA of the CDR3: TGTGCCAGTAGTACCTCCCCCGACAGGGCTGAAAACATTCAGTACTTC.

The chain carries TRBV16 and TRBJ2-2, with a weak D call TRBD1 (6 bases). From germline, CDR1 is KGHSY and CDR2 FQNENV. V was cut by 4 bases and J by 4 bases, with 10 bases left in between. This CDR3 contains 14 residues. The chain's CDR3 is CASSLMGATGELFF. The CDR3 DNA sequence: TGTGCCAGCAGCCTTATGGGGGCCACCGGGGAGCTGTTTTTT.

The chain uses TRBV1 and TRBJ2-1; TRBD2, the D gene given by the table, was not confirmed from the DNA. TRBV1 counts as a pseudogene. The CDR3 consists of 18 residues. The CDR3 sequence: CTSSQDRTSGRALDEQFF. As DNA, the CDR3 is TGCACCAGCAGCCAAGATCGCACTAGCGGGAGGGCCCTAGATGAGCAGTTCTTC.

The chain employs TRBV9 and TRBJ2-1, with 12 bases aligning to TRBD2. Per the germline V gene, CDR1 is SGDLS and CDR2 is YYNGEE. Germline trimming cut 4 bases from V and 7 bases from J; bases unmatched to any gene: 9. The CDR3 has 16 amino acids. The CDR3 DNA follows: TGTGCCAGCAGCCCCCGGGGACTAGCGGGCCCTAATGAGCAGTTCTTC. Its protein product is CASSPRGLAGPNEQFF.

This rearrangement joins TRBV27 to TRBJ2-6; 8 bases map to TRBD1. Germline-derived CDR1 and CDR2 are MNHEY and SMNVEV (reference sequence). Unmatched junction bases numbered 13, after V lost 5 bases and J lost 4 bases. The CDR3 runs 18 residues. The chain's CDR3 is CASSTGQGTITGANVLTF. CDR3 DNA: TGTGCCAGCAGTACCGGACAGGGAACGATAACGGGGGCCAACGTCCTGACTTTC.

In nucleotides, the CDR3 is TGCGCCAGCAGCCAAGACAGGGTAGGGTTGAGTGAAAAACTGTTTTTT. Translated: CASSQDRVGLSEKLFF. The V gene is TRBV4-1, the J gene TRBJ1-4; D is perhaps TRBD1 (5 bases). V lost 0 bases and J 7 bases, leaving 15 bases between the germline ends. CDR1 is MGHRA and CDR2 is YSYEKL in the germline V gene. The CDR3 runs to 16 residues.

This clone was detected once. The V gene is TRBV5-1, the J gene TRBJ1-2, with D perhaps TRBD1 (5 bases). Deletions cut 0 bases from V and 4 bases from J, with 13 bases between. This CDR3 has 15 residues. Germline V gene lookup returns CDR1 SGHRS and CDR2 YFSETQ. CDR3 residues: CASSLAQDKGYGYTF. In DNA form, the CDR3 reads TGCGCCAGCAGCTTGGCCCAGGACAAAGGCTATGGCTACACCTTC.

This clone has more than one count but fewer than ten. The rearrangement links TRBV6-4 to TRBJ2-1; D is unresolved. The CDR3 loop spans 14 amino acids. V lost 6 bases to trimming and J lost 8 bases, with 17 bases between them. Germline loops: CDR1 MRHNA, CDR2 SNTAGT. The CDR3 DNA follows: TGTGCCAGCAGCCCCGTGTCAGGCCCAGATGAGCAGTTCTTC. This sequence encodes CASSPVSGPDEQFF.

This clone came up a few times. The chain has TRBV12-5 and TRBJ1-2; D remains unclear. With 1 base removed from V and 7 bases from J, the gap between germline ends came to 10 bases. This CDR3 is built from 13 residues. CDR1 and CDR2 from the germline V gene are LGHNT and FRNRAP. For the CDR3, the DNA is TGTGCTAGTGGTTTGGAAAGTAGCGGTGGCTACACCTTC. Amino acid sequence: CASGLESSGGYTF.

The chain combines TRBV3-1 (or the pseudogene TRBV3-2) with TRBJ1-4, with D tentatively TRBD1 (5 bases). The V end was cut by 3 bases, the J end by 1 base, with 9 bases between. Looked up from germline, CDR1 is LGHDT and CDR2 is YNNKEL (reference sequence). CDR3 length: 15 amino acids. The chain's CDR3 is CASSHTGETNEKLFF. In DNA, the CDR3 is TGTGCCAGCAGCCACACAGGAGAAACTAATGAAAAACTGTTTTTT.

The rearrangement uses TRBV27 and TRBJ2-7, with TRBD1 as a possible D gene (5 bases). V lost 7 bases, J lost 2 bases, and 9 bases lay in between. Germline CDR1 and CDR2: MNHEY and SMNVEV (reference sequence). CDR3 size: 12 residues. This chain's CDR3 is CASKDTTYEQYF. In nucleotides, the CDR3 is TGTGCCAGCAAGGACACCACCTACGAGCAGTACTTC.

In its sample, this clone was seen a few times. The chain couples TRBV12-3 or TRBV12-4 to TRBJ1-2; D is unclear. The CDR3 runs to 13 residues. V dropped 5 bases and J dropped 4 bases, with 11 bases sitting between them. The CDR3 here is CASSGGFTYGYTF. CDR3 in DNA: TGTGCCAGCAGTGGAGGGTTTACCTATGGCTACACCTTC.

The chain combines TRBV7-6 with TRBJ2-3; TRBD2 matches at 13 bases. The germline CDR1 and CDR2 sequences are SGHVS and FNYEAQ. The CDR3 length is 16 residues. J was trimmed by 7 bases and V by 5 bases; bases with no gene match: 9. The CDR3 here is CASSQTSGRFGNTQYF. The CDR3 DNA is TGTGCCAGCAGCCAGACTAGCGGGAGGTTTGGAAATACGCAGTATTTT.

The chain links TRBV4-1 to TRBJ1-1, with D hard to call. With 4 bases removed from V and 1 base from J, the gap between germline ends came to 10 bases. CDR3 length: 14 amino acids. Germline CDR1 reads MGHRA; CDR2 reads YSYEKL. The CDR3 reads CASSPYRGNTEAFF. DNA of the CDR3: TGCGCCAGCAGCCCCTACCGGGGGAACACTGAAGCTTTCTTT.

This chain connects TRBV5-5 to TRBJ2-1; 10 nucleotides line up with TRBD1. CDR1 is SGHKS, CDR2 YYEKEE, per germline (reference sequence). This CDR3 has 15 residues. Trimming took 4 bases from V and 7 from J; bases not matched to a gene: 8. The CDR3 nucleotides read TGTGCCAGCAGCCTCCGGGACAGGGGTTGGAATGAGCAGTTCTTC. Translated: CASSLRDRGWNEQFF.

This chain links TRBV10-3 with TRBJ1-5; the D gene is possibly TRBD1 (6 bases). Germline CDR1 reads ENHRY; CDR2 reads SYGVKD. CDR3 length equals 13 residues. V was pared by 10 bases and J by 3 bases, with 13 bases between. In nucleotides, the CDR3 is TGTGCCACCCACCGGGACATCAATCAGCCCCAGCATTTT. Translating gives CATHRDINQPQHF.

The chain uses TRBV11-2 and TRBJ2-1, with 14 bases fitting TRBD2. The germline gives CDR1 SGHAT, CDR2 FQNNGV. J was trimmed by 10 bases and V by 3 bases; bases with no gene match: 11. The CDR3 extends over 17 amino acids. Written as DNA, the CDR3 is TGTGCCAGCAGCTTTGGGACTAGCGGGAGATGGGAAAAGGAGCAGTTCTTC. It codes for CASSFGTSGRWEKEQFF.

The count of this clone is one. The J gene is TRBJ1-5, the V gene TRBV6-9, with D perhaps TRBD1 (6 bases). CDR1 is MNHGY, CDR2 SVAAGI, per germline. The V and J ends lost 6 bases and 3 bases respectively, with 12 bases between them. The CDR3 spans 14 residues. In DNA form, the CDR3 reads TGTGCCAGCAGCCCCGGACAGCCCAATCAGCCCCAGCATTTT. Its translation: CASSPGQPNQPQHF.